These 24 T cell receptor beta chains were sequenced from one sample in a study of T cells after yellow fever vaccination. TCRdb independently ran MiXCR on the 5' RACE reads; one entry per CDR3 protein. The sample carries 300,000 to 350,000 distinct CDR3 sequences, roughly 4.3% recorded once. This specimen consisted of PBMCs, obtained 5 days after the yellow fever booster vaccination. Receptor source: a man aged 18 to 35 who received the YFV17D yellow fever vaccine.

This chain joins TRBV5-1 and TRBJ1-5; TRBD1 matches 8 bases. After removal of 2 bases from V and 7 bases from J, the junction contained 5 bases not matched to a gene. The CDR3 is made up of 14 amino acids. The germline V gene encodes CDR1 SGHRS and CDR2 YFSETQ. The CDR3 here is CASSFAGGDQPQHF. DNA of the CDR3: TGCGCCAGCAGCTTTGCAGGGGGCGACCAGCCCCAGCATTTT.

This clonotype was seen a few times. The CDR3 DNA reads TGCGCCAGCAGCAACTCGGGGCGGGGGCCAGATACGCAGTATTTT. This gives the protein CASSNSGRGPDTQYF. V and J are TRBV5-1 and TRBJ2-3; a possible D gene is TRBD2 (7 bases). The CDR3 contains 15 residues. The V end was cut by 4 bases, the J end by 4 bases, with 16 bases between. Germline CDR1 SGHRS, CDR2 YFSETQ.

This clonotype was found a few times. V and J are TRBV12-3 or TRBV12-4 and TRBJ2-6, with D possibly being TRBD1 (5 bases). The V gene lost 3 bases and the J gene lost 2 bases, with 14 bases spanning the gap. This CDR3 has 17 amino acids. DNA for the CDR3: TGTGCCAGCAGTTTTCGCCAGGGAAGGGCTGGGGCCAACGTCCTGACTTTC. It is translated as CASSFRQGRAGANVLTF.

This clonotype has a count of ten or more. The chain employs TRBV2 and TRBJ1-1; weak D call: TRBD1 (5 bases). CDR3 size: 13 residues. V gave up 8 bases and J gave up 1 base, with 11 bases separating them. Germline values: CDR1 SNHLY, CDR2 FYNNEI. The CDR3 region has the DNA TGTGCCAGCCGGGGGAACAGGAACACTGAAGCTTTCTTT. Protein product: CASRGNRNTEAFF.

This clonotype was seen repeatedly, ten times or more. The J gene is TRBJ2-5, the V gene TRBV6-2 or TRBV6-3; D gene ambiguous. V was pared by 5 bases and J by 2 bases, with 9 bases between. The CDR3 has 13 amino acids. Germline values: CDR1 MNHEY, CDR2 SVGEGT. The CDR3 reads CASSLQLQETQYF. The DNA of the CDR3 is TGTGCCAGCAGTCTCCAGTTGCAAGAGACCCAGTACTTC.

This clonotype was counted many times. V is TRBV5-1 and J is TRBJ2-5; 7 bases agree with TRBD2. V was clipped by 4 bases and J by 3 bases; unmatched bases: 15. The CDR3 length is 17 residues. CDR1 and CDR2 from the germline V gene are SGHRS and YFSETQ. The CDR3 DNA is TGCGCCAGCAGCCCCTACGGACAAGCGGGAAGAGAAGAGACCCAGTACTTC. This codes for CASSPYGQAGREETQYF. The full variable domain, completed using reference TRBV5-1 and TRBJ2-5, is KAGVTQTPRYLIKTRGQQVTLSCSPISGHRSVSWYQQTPGQGLQFLFEYFSETQRNKGNFPGRFSGRQFSNSRSEMNVSTLELGDSALYLCASSPYGQAGREETQYFGPGTRLLVL.

The sample holds a few counts of this clonotype. This rearrangement joins TRBV11-2 to TRBJ1-6; 8 nucleotides line up with TRBD1. The V and J ends lost 2 bases and 7 bases, in that order; junction bases with no gene match: 1. CDR1 and CDR2 from the germline V gene are SGHAT and FQNNGV. The CDR3 is 14 amino acids. CDR3 residues: CASSLQGANSPLHF. The CDR3 bases are TGTGCCAGCAGCTTACAGGGGGCCAATTCACCCCTCCACTTT.

This clonotype was recorded at least ten times. The chain carries TRBV4-1 and TRBJ2-4; TRBD1 matches at 9 bases. The CDR3 runs 21 residues. CDR1 is MGHRA and CDR2 is YSYEKL in the germline V gene. Trimming cost V 3 bases and J 0 bases; bases outside gene matches: 18. The CDR3 DNA follows: TGCGCCAGCAGCCACGGACTGAAGTCCGGGACAGGGATACTAGCCAAAAACATTCAGTACTTC. The encoded protein is CASSHGLKSGTGILAKNIQYF.

This clonotype was seen ten or more times. This chain uses TRBV7-8 with TRBJ1-1; 8 bases align to TRBD1. The J segment lost 7 bases and the V segment lost 10 bases, leaving 17 bases of the junction unmatched. The CDR3 runs to 15 residues. The germline V gene encodes CDR1 SGHVS and CDR2 FQNEAQ. As DNA, the CDR3 is TGTGCCACCACCGACCAGGGGGCTCGAGGGAGTGAAGCTTTCTTT. Translating it yields CATTDQGARGSEAFF.

This clonotype turned up a few times. The rearrangement uses TRBV6-2 or TRBV6-3 and TRBJ2-1; 10 bases match TRBD1. Trimming took 0 bases from V and 5 from J; bases not matched to a gene: 4. CDR3 length equals 16 residues. Germline V lookup: CDR1 MNHEY, CDR2 SVGEGT. CDR3 nucleotides: TGTGCCAGCAGTTACTCGGGACAGGGGTTCCACAATGAGCAGTTCTTC. Translation gives CASSYSGQGFHNEQFF.

This clonotype came up a few times. The chain carries TRBV5-1 and TRBJ2-1, with 14 bases identical to TRBD2. The CDR3 is 15 amino acids. V dropped 7 bases and J dropped 8; count of bases not matched to a gene: 8. Germline V gene sequence: CDR1 SGHRS, CDR2 YFSETQ. CDR3 loop: CASAPTSGGADEQFF. The CDR3 nucleotides read TGCGCCAGCGCCCCGACTAGCGGGGGGGCCGATGAGCAGTTCTTC.

The J gene is TRBJ2-1, the V gene TRBV3-1; 9 bases are shared with TRBD2. Germline V gene lookup returns CDR1 LGHDT and CDR2 YNNKEL (reference sequence). The J segment lost 4 bases and the V segment lost 4 bases, leaving 8 bases of the junction unmatched. The CDR3 loop spans 16 amino acids. In DNA, the CDR3 is TGTGCCAGCAGCCTAGCGGGGGCTAACTTGTACAATGAGCAGTTCTTC. The encoded protein is CASSLAGANLYNEQFF.

This chain uses TRBV7-2 with TRBJ2-3, with 12 bases that match TRBD1. The CDR3 contains 16 residues. The junction had 6 bases not matched to a gene; V was cut back by 4 bases and J by 4 bases. Germline V gene sequence: CDR1 SGHTA, CDR2 FQGNSA. The CDR3 spells CASSWTGTGGADTQYF. The CDR3 coding sequence is TGTGCCAGCAGCTGGACCGGGACAGGGGGCGCAGATACGCAGTATTTT.

This clonotype was observed at least ten times. The gene calls are TRBV12-3 or TRBV12-4 and TRBJ1-5; D not resolved. The CDR3 is 12 residues long. Deletions cut 3 bases from V and 6 bases from J, with 6 bases between. The CDR3 DNA reads TGTGCCAGCAGTTTCGTCAGTCAGCCCCAGCATTTT. Translation: CASSFVSQPQHF.

This clonotype came up many times. The chain carries TRBV12-3 or TRBV12-4 and TRBJ2-5; no definite D call. The V gene lost 0 bases and the J gene lost 2 bases, with 7 bases spanning the gap. The CDR3 spans 14 residues. The DNA of the CDR3 is TGTGCCAGCAGTTTAGCGGCAGCTCAAGAGACCCAGTACTTC. It codes for CASSLAAAQETQYF.

This clonotype was picked up many times. The J gene is TRBJ2-1, the V gene TRBV14; the D is unclear. Germline loops: CDR1 SGHDN, CDR2 FVKESK. The CDR3 totals 13 residues. Trimming removed 0 bases from V and 6 bases from J, with 6 bases in between. The CDR3 reads CASSQDYSNEQFF. In DNA form, the CDR3 reads TGTGCCAGCAGCCAAGATTACTCCAATGAGCAGTTCTTC.

V gene TRBV7-2 combines with J gene TRBJ1-2, with D perhaps TRBD1 (5 bases). The ends were cut back, 1 base at V and 8 bases at J, with 11 bases in the middle. The CDR3 contains 13 residues. Germline V CDR1 and CDR2: SGHTA, FQGNSA. The CDR3 reads CASSLVEGRGYTF. The DNA for the CDR3 is TGTGCCAGCAGCTTAGTAGAGGGGCGGGGCTACACCTTC.

This clonotype has ten or more counts. CDR3 in amino acids: CATSRRRTGNTDTQYF. The CDR3, as DNA: TGTGCCACCAGCAGAAGAAGGACAGGGAACACAGATACGCAGTATTTT. The rearrangement joins TRBV15 to TRBJ2-3, with 8 bases fitting TRBD1. CDR3 length: 16 amino acids. The V and J ends lost 2 bases and 2 bases, in that order; junction bases with no gene match: 6. The germline V gene encodes CDR1 LNHNV and CDR2 YYDKDF (reference sequence).

Only a few counts were recorded for this clonotype. V and J are TRBV4-1 and TRBJ2-2, with 7 bases that match TRBD1. The CDR3 is 15 residues long. Germline V gene data show CDR1 as MGHRA and CDR2 as YSYEKL. Trimming at V came to 4 bases and at J to 5 bases, leaving 7 bases not matched to a gene. The CDR3, as DNA: TGCGCCAGCAGCCTACGACAGGGATGGACCGGGGAGCTGTTTTTT. Encoded protein: CASSLRQGWTGELFF.

This clonotype was observed at least ten times. This chain connects TRBV7-3 to TRBJ1-1; the match to TRBD1 covers 7 bases. The CDR3 runs 14 residues. The V gene end was trimmed by 3 bases and the J gene end by 2 bases; junction bases not matched to a gene: 3. The germline V gene encodes CDR1 SGHTA and CDR2 FQGTGA. DNA for the CDR3: TGTGCCAGCAGCTTGGGACAGAGAAACACTGAAGCTTTCTTT. It codes for CASSLGQRNTEAFF.

Comment on this clonotype: Relative to the germline gene, one junction end is altered; a read error may explain this. The gene calls are TRBV18 and TRBJ1-1; D may be TRBD1 (5 bases). The V gene's germline CDR1 is KGHSH and CDR2 LQKENI. The CDR3 is 12 residues long. The CDR3 DNA reads as TGTGCCAGCTCAGCGGTGGCTTGGGGGGGAGTCTTT. Protein sequence: CASSAVAWGGVF.

This sequence joins TRBV9 and TRBJ1-4; tentative D call: TRBD1 (6 bases). The CDR3 has 15 residues. Germline CDR1 SGDLS, CDR2 YYNGEE. V shed 2 bases and J shed 5 bases, with 13 bases lying between them. Written as DNA, the CDR3 is TGTGCCAGCAGCGTGGGACACGGGAACAATGAAAAACTGTTTTTT. Translation: CASSVGHGNNEKLFF.

The J gene is TRBJ1-2, the V gene TRBV25-1; D possibly corresponds to TRBD1 (6 bases). The CDR3 length is 16 residues. In germline, CDR1 is MGHDK, CDR2 SYGVNS. V gave up 5 bases and J gave up 3 bases, with 19 bases separating them. The CDR3 region is CASSPWDHDRHYGYTF. The CDR3, as DNA: TGTGCCAGCAGTCCTTGGGATCACGACAGGCACTATGGCTACACCTTC.

The rearrangement uses TRBV12-3 or TRBV12-4 and TRBJ1-1, with TRBD1 matching over 9 bases. V lost 5 bases and J lost 6; bases outside the gene matches: 16. The CDR3 has 17 amino acids. The CDR3 protein is CASSRSSAGQGRPEAFF. The DNA of the CDR3 is TGTGCCAGCAGTAGATCCTCCGCTGGACAGGGGCGCCCTGAAGCTTTCTTT.